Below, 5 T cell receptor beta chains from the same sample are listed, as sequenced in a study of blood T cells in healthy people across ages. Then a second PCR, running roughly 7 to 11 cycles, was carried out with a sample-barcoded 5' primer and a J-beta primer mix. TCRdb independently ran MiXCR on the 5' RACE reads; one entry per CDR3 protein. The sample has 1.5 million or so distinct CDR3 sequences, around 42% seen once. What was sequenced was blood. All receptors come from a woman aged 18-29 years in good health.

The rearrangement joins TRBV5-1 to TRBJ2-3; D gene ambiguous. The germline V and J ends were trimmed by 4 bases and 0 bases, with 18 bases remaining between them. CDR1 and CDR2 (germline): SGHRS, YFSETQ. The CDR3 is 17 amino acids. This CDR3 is CASSLPLQSSSTDTQYF. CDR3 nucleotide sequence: TGCGCCAGCAGCCTCCCGCTACAGTCATCTAGCACAGATACGCAGTATTTT.

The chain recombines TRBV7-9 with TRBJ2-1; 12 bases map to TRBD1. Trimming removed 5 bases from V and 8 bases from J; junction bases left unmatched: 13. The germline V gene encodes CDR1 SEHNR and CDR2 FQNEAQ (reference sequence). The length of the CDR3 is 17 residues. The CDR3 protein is CASSGNPGQGAQYEQFF. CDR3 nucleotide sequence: TGTGCCAGCAGCGGCAACCCGGGACAGGGGGCGCAGTATGAGCAGTTCTTC.

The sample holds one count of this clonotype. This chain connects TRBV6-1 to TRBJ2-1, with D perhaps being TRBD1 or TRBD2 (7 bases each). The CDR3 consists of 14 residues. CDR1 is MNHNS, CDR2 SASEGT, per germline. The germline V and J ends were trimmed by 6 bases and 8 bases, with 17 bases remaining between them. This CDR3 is CASSMAGGVYEQFF. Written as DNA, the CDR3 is TGTGCCAGCAGCATGGCAGGGGGGGTCTATGAGCAGTTCTTC.

The CDR3 nucleotides are TGCAGCGTTGAAGGATTGGGTGGAGATACGCAGTATTTT. It translates to CSVEGLGGDTQYF. The chain recombines TRBV29-1 with TRBJ2-3; D uncertain. The CDR3 has 13 amino acids. In germline, CDR1 is SQVTM, CDR2 ANQGSEA. With 1 base removed from V and 5 bases from J, the gap between germline ends came to 10 bases.

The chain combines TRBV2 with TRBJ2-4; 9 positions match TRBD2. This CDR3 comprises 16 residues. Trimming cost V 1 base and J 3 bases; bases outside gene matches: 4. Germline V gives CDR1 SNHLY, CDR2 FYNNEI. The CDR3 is CASSEVAGVVKNIQYF. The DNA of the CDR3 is TGTGCCAGCAGTGAAGTAGCGGGAGTGGTCAAAAACATTCAGTACTTC.